The source of this TCR beta chain is a study of T-cell reconstitution after alpha-beta-depleted transplantation in children. Notes on the study in general: The high TCRbeta diversity at day 60 in some patients came from surviving recipient T cells and thymic progenitors. In patients about two months after transplant, alpha-beta T cells reportedly arose from several hundred expanded graft clones. One year post-transplant, T-cell counts and diversity were largely derived from T cells produced anew.

The library targeted TCRbeta and was prepared with unique molecular identifiers. MiXCR, run by TCRdb on the PCR reads, gives a single entry per CDR3 protein. This sample carries fewer than 150,000 distinct CDR3 sequences, roughly 9% of them seen once, and the ten largest clones take approximately 25%. As for this clonotype: The antigen is unknown.

J lost 3 bases, V lost 3 bases, and 6 bases had no gene match. The germline gives CDR1 SGHNT, CDR2 YYREEE (reference sequence). The CDR3 sequence is 14 residues long. The chain combines TRBV5-4 with TRBJ2-7; TRBD2 matches 7 bases. This material consisted of PBMCs, mostly from graft donor cells, taken 180 days after TCRalphabeta/CD19-depleted stem cell transplant. The TCR was taken from a girl under two years old who had a stem cell transplant for combined immunodeficiency, so the T cells may come from the graft donor. The CDR3 here is CASSSNPGGYEQYF. The CDR3 coding sequence is TGTGCCAGCAGCTCCAACCCGGGAGGCTACGAGCAGTACTTC.